The entry that follows covers one TCR beta chain sequence. Its cognate antigen is unknown. Libraries were prepared by immunoSEQ multiplex PCR; TCRdb keeps only in-frame clonotypes and omits some of them. Of approximately 150,000 clones detected, over 85% appear once; the ten largest clones hold approximately 1.5%. This entry is derived from a study of T cell responses to AZD1222 COVID-19 vaccine. The study, taken as a whole, reports: Donors, mostly white British, included more females; clonal diversity was possibly underestimated. CD4 TCRs covered the whole spike, strongest at regions 160-218 and 743-854.

This TCR was sampled from an adult in good health. This specimen consisted of peripheral blood, obtained on day 0 of AZD1222 vaccination.

CDR3 DNA: TGTGCCAGCAGCGTGACCGGCTCCTACGAGCAGTACTTC. It translates to CASSVTGSYEQYF. The chain joins TRBV2 to TRBJ2-7; D is unclear. Germline CDR1 and CDR2: SNHLY and FYNNEI. The V end lost 6 bases, the J end lost 0 bases, and 9 bases lay between the germline ends. This CDR3 is built from 13 residues. The full variable domain, rest sourced from reference TRBV2 and TRBJ2-7, is EPEVTQTPSHQVTQMGQEVILRCVPISNHLYFYWYRQILGQKVEFLVSFYNNEISEKSEIFDDQFSVERPDGSNFTLKIRSTKLEDSAMYFCASSVTGSYEQYFGPGTRLTVT.